These T cell receptor beta chains were read from a single sample in a study of T cells in localized non-small cell lung cancer. The table came from immunoSEQ multiplex PCR; TCRdb's copy has only in-frame clones and leaves some out. The data contain around 35,000 clones, just under 80% of them singletons. The specimen comprised peripheral blood, sampled before any cancer treatment. The receptors originated from a male donor at least 60 years old with stage III squamous cell lung carcinoma. The CDR3 runs from the conserved cysteine through the conserved F or W. Each record gives: J gene, clone size, V gene, D gene, CDR3 DNA, CDR3 protein. D genes are given only for firm matches. Clone size is shown for a subset of rows, as once, few, many or a class of expanded clone.

J gene: TRBJ2-5
clone size: few
V gene: TRBV6-5
D gene: NA
CDR3 DNA: TGTGCCAGCAGAAGGGATCTCCAAGAGACCCAGTACTTC
CDR3 protein: CASRRDLQETQYF

J gene: TRBJ2-3
clone size: NA
V gene: TRBV2
D gene: NA
CDR3 DNA: TGTGCCAGCAGTGAAGCGTCCGTGGATCAGGGAGATACGCAGTATTTT
CDR3 protein: CASSEASVDQGDTQYF

J gene: TRBJ1-1
clone size: NA
V gene: TRBV6-5
D gene: NA
CDR3 DNA: TGTGCCAGCAGTTACTCGGGCGGGAACACTGAAGCTTTCTTT
CDR3 protein: CASSYSGGNTEAFF

J gene: TRBJ1-2
clone size: NA
V gene: TRBV10-3
D gene: TRBD1
CDR3 DNA: TGTGCCATCAGTGAAGGACAGGGCGGTGGCTACACCTTC
CDR3 protein: CAISEGQGGGYTF

J gene: TRBJ2-7
clone size: NA
V gene: TRBV4-3
D gene: TRBD2
CDR3 DNA: TGCGCCAGCAGCCATCTAGCGGGAGGTCCTTACGAGCAGTACTTC
CDR3 protein: CASSHLAGGPYEQYF

J gene: TRBJ2-1
clone size: NA
V gene: TRBV7-9
D gene: TRBD2
CDR3 DNA: TGTGCCAGCAGCTTAATGGGGCTAGCGGGAGGAGTTGAGCAGTTCTTC
CDR3 protein: CASSLMGLAGGVEQFF

J gene: TRBJ1-1
clone size: NA
V gene: TRBV5-8
D gene: NA
CDR3 DNA: TGTGCCAGCAGCTTGGGAAGGGTTAGGGGCACTGAAGCTTTCTTT
CDR3 protein: CASSLGRVRGTEAFF

J gene: TRBJ2-1
clone size: NA
V gene: TRBV7-7
D gene: TRBD2
CDR3 DNA: TGTGCTAGCAGCTTAGTTGTGGGACTAGGTTCAGGTGAGCAGTTCTTC
CDR3 protein: CASSLVVGLGSGEQFF

J gene: TRBJ2-3
clone size: NA
V gene: TRBV18
D gene: NA
CDR3 DNA: TGTGCCAGCTCACCCCCCGAAGAGGCAGGGATCACAGATACGCAGTATTTT
CDR3 protein: CASSPPEEAGITDTQYF

J gene: TRBJ1-1
clone size: NA
V gene: TRBV20-1
D gene: TRBD1
CDR3 DNA: TGCAGTGCGGCAGGGGGTACTGAAGCTTTCTTT
CDR3 protein: CSAAGGTEAFF

J gene: TRBJ2-7
clone size: NA
V gene: TRBV6-5
D gene: NA
CDR3 DNA: TGTGCCAGCAGTTACTCTGGTTTCAGCTCCTACGAGCAGTACTTC
CDR3 protein: CASSYSGFSSYEQYF

J gene: TRBJ1-2
clone size: NA
V gene: TRBV5-5
D gene: NA
CDR3 DNA: TGTGCCAGCAGCTTCCCAGCCTCTAACTATGGCTACACCTTC
CDR3 protein: CASSFPASNYGYTF

J gene: TRBJ2-7
clone size: NA
V gene: TRBV4-1
D gene: NA
CDR3 DNA: TGCGCCAGCAGCCAAGATAGGCAGGGCCCGGGGGAGCAGTACTTC
CDR3 protein: CASSQDRQGPGEQYF

J gene: TRBJ2-7
clone size: NA
V gene: TRBV6-5
D gene: TRBD1
CDR3 DNA: TGTGCCAGCAGTTACTTTAGGGGGCCCTACGAGCAGTACTTC
CDR3 protein: CASSYFRGPYEQYF

J gene: TRBJ1-1
clone size: few
V gene: TRBV18
D gene: NA
CDR3 DNA: TGTGCCAGCTCACCCCAAGACACTAGTGGTGGAGCTTTCTTT
CDR3 protein: CASSPQDTSGGAFF

J gene: TRBJ2-5
clone size: NA
V gene: TRBV6-6
D gene: NA
CDR3 DNA: TGTGCCAGCAGTTACTCCGCTAGGGGTGAAGAGACCCAGTACTTC
CDR3 protein: CASSYSARGEETQYF

J gene: TRBJ2-7
clone size: few
V gene: TRBV7-2
D gene: NA
CDR3 DNA: TGTGCCAGCAGCTCCGAAACGTGGGGGCTGCAGTACTTC
CDR3 protein: CASSSETWGLQYF

J gene: TRBJ2-5
clone size: NA
V gene: TRBV7-9
D gene: TRBD1
CDR3 DNA: TGTGCCAGCAGCTCATATACAGGGGTCGAGACCCAGTACTTC
CDR3 protein: CASSSYTGVETQYF

J gene: TRBJ1-6
clone size: once
V gene: TRBV7-6
D gene: TRBD1
CDR3 DNA: TGTGCCAGCAGCCGGACAGGGAATAATTCACCCCTCCACTTT
CDR3 protein: CASSRTGNNSPLHF

J gene: TRBJ1-2
clone size: NA
V gene: TRBV5-4
D gene: TRBD1
CDR3 DNA: TGTGCCAGCAGCCCGGATGAGACAGGGAAAGGCTATGGCTACACCTTC
CDR3 protein: CASSPDETGKGYGYTF

J gene: TRBJ2-1
clone size: NA
V gene: TRBV7-6
D gene: NA
CDR3 DNA: TGTGCCAGCAGCTTAAGGCGGGGCGGCAGCTCCTACAATGAGCAGTTCTTC
CDR3 protein: CASSLRRGGSSYNEQFF

J gene: TRBJ2-3
clone size: NA
V gene: TRBV6-5
D gene: NA
CDR3 DNA: TGTGCCAGCAGTTACTCGGCCGGGGAGATAGATACGCAGTATTTT
CDR3 protein: CASSYSAGEIDTQYF

J gene: TRBJ1-4
clone size: NA
V gene: TRBV6-1
D gene: NA
CDR3 DNA: TGTGCCAGCAGAGGCCGGGACTGGTCTGGAAAACTGTTTTTT
CDR3 protein: CASRGRDWSGKLFF

J gene: TRBJ2-5
clone size: few
V gene: TRBV5-1
D gene: TRBD2
CDR3 DNA: TGCGCCAGCAGCTTGGCCTCTATGCTAGCGGGGGCCCCTCAAGAGACCCAGTACTTC
CDR3 protein: CASSLASMLAGAPQETQYF

J gene: TRBJ2-3
clone size: NA
V gene: TRBV7-2
D gene: NA
CDR3 DNA: TGTGCCAGCAGCTCAAGCACAGATACGCAGTATTTT
CDR3 protein: CASSSSTDTQYF

J gene: TRBJ2-3
clone size: NA
V gene: TRBV7-9
D gene: NA
CDR3 DNA: TGTGCCAGCAGCTTAGGCCGAGGACCATCTGTTATAGATACGCAGTATTTT
CDR3 protein: CASSLGRGPSVIDTQYF

J gene: TRBJ1-1
clone size: few
V gene: TRBV15
D gene: NA
CDR3 DNA: TGTGCCACCAGCACGCAAGGTCGGACTGAAGCTTTCTTT
CDR3 protein: CATSTQGRTEAFF

J gene: TRBJ1-2
clone size: NA
V gene: TRBV7-8
D gene: TRBD1
CDR3 DNA: TGTGCCAGCAGCTTCGGACAGGGGGCGAATGGCTACACCTTC
CDR3 protein: CASSFGQGANGYTF

J gene: TRBJ2-5
clone size: NA
V gene: TRBV7-7
D gene: NA
CDR3 DNA: TGTGCCAGCAGCTTAGGCCTGGATCGCGCACAGACCCAGTACTTC
CDR3 protein: CASSLGLDRAQTQYF

J gene: TRBJ2-7
clone size: NA
V gene: TRBV6-5
D gene: NA
CDR3 DNA: TGTGCCAGCAGTTACTCGATGTCGGGACAACCCTACGAGCAGTACTTC
CDR3 protein: CASSYSMSGQPYEQYF

J gene: TRBJ2-1
clone size: NA
V gene: TRBV28
D gene: NA
CDR3 DNA: TGTGCCAGCAGGGACAGATACAATGAGCAGTTCTTC
CDR3 protein: CASRDRYNEQFF

J gene: TRBJ1-1
clone size: once
V gene: TRBV6-5
D gene: NA
CDR3 DNA: TGTGCCAGCAGTTACTCGAGAAACACTGAAGCTTTCTTT
CDR3 protein: CASSYSRNTEAFF

J gene: TRBJ2-7
clone size: NA
V gene: TRBV29-1
D gene: TRBD2
CDR3 DNA: TGCAGCGTTGACGGAACTAGCGTGAACGAGCAGTACTTC
CDR3 protein: CSVDGTSVNEQYF

J gene: TRBJ2-5
clone size: NA
V gene: TRBV15
D gene: NA
CDR3 DNA: TGTGCCACCAGCAGGGCCGACCCGACCCAGTACTTC
CDR3 protein: CATSRADPTQYF

J gene: TRBJ1-5
clone size: NA
V gene: TRBV5-1
D gene: NA
CDR3 DNA: TGCGCCAGCAGCTTGGCGGCGGGTAGCAATCAGCCCCAGCATTTT
CDR3 protein: CASSLAAGSNQPQHF

J gene: TRBJ1-4
clone size: NA
V gene: TRBV5-5
D gene: NA
CDR3 DNA: TGTGCCAGCAGCTTGGCCCGGGCAATGGGACGGCAAGAAAAACTGTTTTTT
CDR3 protein: CASSLARAMGRQEKLFF